Listed here are 11 T cell receptor beta chains from one sample, sequenced in a study of technical replicates of blood from a handful of donors. Assay: immunoSEQ multiplex PCR; the TCRdb copy retains only in-frame clones and omits some. The sample has about 94,000 clones; around 96% are singletons. The sequenced material came from T cells isolated from PBMCs. These receptors were taken from a human donor in good health.

This rearrangement joins TRBV9 to TRBJ2-7; tentative D call: TRBD1 (7 bases). CDR1 is SGDLS and CDR2 is YYNGEE in the germline V gene. The germline V and J ends were trimmed by 3 bases and 3 bases, with 10 bases remaining between them. The CDR3 has 13 amino acids. The CDR3 DNA reads TGTGCCAGCAGCGCCCAGGGGGGCTACGAGCAGTACTTC. It encodes CASSAQGGYEQYF. The whole variable domain, filled in from reference TRBV9 and TRBJ2-7, reads DSGVTQTPKHLITATGQRVTLRCSPRSGDLSVYWYQQSLDQGLQFLIQYYNGEERAKGNILERFSAQQFPDLHSELNLSSLELGDSALYFCASSAQGGYEQYFGPGTRLTVT.

The chain carries TRBV5-1 and TRBJ2-3, with TRBD1 matching 9 bases. CDR3 size: 19 residues. The V and J ends lost 2 bases and 2 bases, in that order; junction bases with no gene match: 15. Germline V gene lookup returns CDR1 SGHRS and CDR2 YFSETQ. This CDR3 reads CASSFRGVPGQGLTDTQYF. CDR3 bases: TGCGCCAGCAGCTTCCGGGGGGTCCCGGGACAGGGTCTCACAGATACGCAGTATTTT. The full variable domain, in which reference TRBV5-1 and TRBJ2-3 provide the parts outside the CDR3, is KAGVTQTPRYLIKTRGQQVTLSCSPISGHRSVSWYQQTPGQGLQFLFEYFSETQRNKGNFPGRFSGRQFSNSRSEMNVSTLELGDSALYLCASSFRGVPGQGLTDTQYFGPGTRLTVL.

This clone showed up just once. The J gene is TRBJ2-2, the V gene TRBV27, with D perhaps matching TRBD2 (6 bases). This CDR3 comprises 14 residues. CDR1 and CDR2 (germline): MNHEY, SMNVEV (reference sequence). V dropped 6 bases and J dropped 6 bases, with 14 bases sitting between them. CDR3 loop: CASRIGGVAGELFF. In DNA form, the CDR3 reads TGTGCCAGCAGGATCGGGGGAGTGGCCGGGGAGCTGTTTTTT.

The chain is built from TRBV7-9 and TRBJ2-2; D is ambiguous. The CDR3 spans 16 residues. Germline assignment: CDR1 SEHNR and CDR2 FQNEAQ (reference sequence). Between the trimmed V and J ends, which lost 1 base and 3 bases, there was a span of 12 bases. The CDR3: CASSLVFAVDTGELFF. The CDR3 nucleotides are TGTGCCAGCAGCTTAGTTTTTGCGGTGGACACCGGGGAGCTGTTTTTT.

This chain connects TRBV6-5 to TRBJ1-1; tentative D call: TRBD1 (6 bases). The CDR3 spans 13 residues. CDR1 and CDR2 (germline): MNHEY, SVGAGI. Trimming pared 6 bases from V and 8 bases from J, leaving 16 bases between. The CDR3, as DNA: TGTGCCAGCAGCTGGGACAAGGGCGGAGAAGCTTTCTTT. Translating it yields CASSWDKGGEAFF.

The CDR3 DNA sequence: TGTGCCAGTAGTATTGCGGGGGGCGGCAATCAGCCCCAGCATTTT. The encoded protein is CASSIAGGGNQPQHF. The chain carries TRBV19 and TRBJ1-5, with TRBD1 as a possible D gene (6 bases). V was cut by 3 bases and J by 2 bases, with 11 bases left in between. Looked up from germline, CDR1 is LNHDA and CDR2 is SQIVND (reference sequence). This CDR3 has 15 amino acids.

The V call is TRBV6-1, the J call TRBJ2-7; weak D call: TRBD1 (5 bases). This CDR3 has 15 residues. V was pared by 1 base and J by 3 bases, with 13 bases between. The germline CDR1 and CDR2 sequences are MNHNS and SASEGT. CDR3 bases: TGTGCCAGCAGTGAAGGCAGGGCTTCCGTCTACGAGCAGTACTTC. This translates into CASSEGRASVYEQYF.

The chain carries TRBV28 and TRBJ1-5; tentative D call: TRBD1 (5 bases). The length of the CDR3 is 13 residues. V lost 6 bases and J lost 0, with 6 bases in between. Germline V CDR1 and CDR2: MDHEN, SYDVKM. The CDR3, as DNA: TGTGCCAGCAGAGACAGTAGCAATCAGCCCCAGCATTTT. It encodes CASRDSSNQPQHF. Full variable domain (outside the CDR3, taken from reference TRBV28 and TRBJ1-5): DVKVTQSSRYLVKRTGEKVFLECVQDMDHENMFWYRQDPGLGLRLIYFSYDVKMKEKGDIPEGYSVSREKKERFSLILESASTNQTSMYLCASRDSSNQPQHFGDGTRLSIL.

CDR3 bases: TGTGCCAGCAGTGTTACAGGGGGCACCGGGGAGCTGTTTTTT. It yields the protein CASSVTGGTGELFF. The chain employs TRBV28 and TRBJ2-2, with TRBD1 matching over 8 bases. V was clipped by 5 bases and J by 4 bases; unmatched bases: 3. Looked up from germline, CDR1 is MDHEN and CDR2 is SYDVKM. CDR3 size: 14 residues. Full variable domain (remainder filled in from reference TRBV28 and TRBJ2-2): DVKVTQSSRYLVKRTGEKVFLECVQDMDHENMFWYRQDPGLGLRLIYFSYDVKMKEKGDIPEGYSVSREKKERFSLILESASTNQTSMYLCASSVTGGTGELFFGEGSRLTVL.

This chain links TRBV10-1 with TRBJ1-1; tentatively, D is TRBD1 (5 bases). This CDR3 has 15 residues. V lost 4 bases and J lost 0, with 12 bases in between. In germline, CDR1 is WNHNN, CDR2 SYGVQD (reference sequence). CDR3: CASSAVVGVNTEAFF. The CDR3 DNA sequence: TGCGCCAGCAGTGCGGTTGTAGGGGTGAACACTGAAGCTTTCTTT.

The J gene is TRBJ2-7, the V gene TRBV11-2, with D maybe TRBD2 (5 bases). Trimming took 1 base from V and 3 from J, leaving 7 bases between them. Per the germline V gene, CDR1 is SGHAT and CDR2 is FQNNGV. This CDR3 has 13 amino acids. The DNA for the CDR3 is TGTGCCAGCAGCTTAGGGAGCGGCTACGAGCAGTACTTC. Its translation: CASSLGSGYEQYF.